This TCR beta chain was recovered during a study of cytomegalovirus exposure and HLA in healthy donors. Study-wide points: A previous analysis found most TCR beta V segments productive roughly 87% or roughly 30% of the time. The authors confirmed in vitro that three CMV-associated chains were specific for CMV antigens. Most observed TCR sequences were rare, whereas some public TCRs were detected in many donors.

As for this clone: No antigen is known for it.

The PCR made use of 60 Vbeta and 13 Jbeta primers. Profiled with immunoSEQ multiplex PCR; TCRdb holds only in-frame clones, not every one. The data show fewer than 50,000 clones, less than 75% seen once. The sample comprised PBMCs. This receptor was taken from a man aged 60 to 69 in good health and CMV-seropositive.

CDR3 in DNA: TGTGCCAGCAGTTCTACAGGGACGGAAAAACTGTTTTTT. Translating it yields CASSSTGTEKLFF. This rearrangement joins TRBV6-5 to TRBJ1-4; TRBD1 might be the D (6 bases). Germline V gene data show CDR1 as MNHEY and CDR2 as SVGAGI. V was shortened by 4 bases and J by 8 bases, with 11 bases between the two germline ends. The CDR3 consists of 13 residues.